This T cell receptor beta chain was found in a study of monozygotic twins with inflammatory bowel disease. TCRdb re-called the 5' RACE reads, yielding one record per CDR3 amino acid sequence without DNA. This sample carries 300,000 to 400,000 distinct CDR3 sequences, with just over 2.5% going to the ten biggest clones. The CDR3 is 11 amino acids. Germline loops: CDR1 SGHRS, CDR2 YFSETQ. Sequencing was carried out using blood. The TCR was taken from a human donor with ulcerative colitis or Crohn's disease, or a healthy co-twin of an affected twin (not recorded which). The V call is TRBV5-1, the J call TRBJ2-7. CDR3: CASSLDYEQYF.